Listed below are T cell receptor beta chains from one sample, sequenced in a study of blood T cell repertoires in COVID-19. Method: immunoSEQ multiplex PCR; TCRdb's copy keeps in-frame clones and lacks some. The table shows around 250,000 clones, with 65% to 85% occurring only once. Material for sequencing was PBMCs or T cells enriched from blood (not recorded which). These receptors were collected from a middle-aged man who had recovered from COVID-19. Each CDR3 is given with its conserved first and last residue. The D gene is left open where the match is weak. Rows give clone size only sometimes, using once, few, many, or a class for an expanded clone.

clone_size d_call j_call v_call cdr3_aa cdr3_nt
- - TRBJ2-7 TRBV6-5 CASTRGSSYEQYF TGTGCCAGCACCCGGGGGAGCTCCTACGAGCAGTACTTC
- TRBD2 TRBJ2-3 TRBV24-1 CATSPRVAGATDTQYF TGTGCCACCAGTCCGAGGGTCGCGGGAGCCACAGATACGCAGTATTTT
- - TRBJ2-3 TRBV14 CASSQAFRSRGTDTQYF TGTGCCAGCAGCCAAGCTTTCCGGAGTCGGGGCACAGATACGCAGTATTTT
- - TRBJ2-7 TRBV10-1 CASSEGSGAPYEQYF TGCGCCAGCAGTGAGGGAAGCGGAGCCCCCTACGAGCAGTACTTC
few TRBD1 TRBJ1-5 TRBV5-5 CASSVVGQYHQPQHF TGTGCCAGCAGCGTCGTGGGACAGTATCATCAGCCCCAGCATTTT
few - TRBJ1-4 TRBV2 CASSPLLRVVNEKLFF TGTGCCAGCAGTCCCCTCCTCAGGGTCGTCAATGAAAAACTGTTTTTT
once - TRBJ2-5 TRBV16 CASSQIPPRYQETQYF TGTGCCAGCAGCCAAATCCCCCCCAGATACCAAGAGACCCAGTACTTC
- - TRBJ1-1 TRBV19 CASISDRLNTEAFF TGTGCCAGTATTTCGGACAGATTGAACACTGAAGCTTTCTTT
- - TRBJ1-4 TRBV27 CASSSPGEKLFF TGTGCCAGCAGTTCTCCAGGTGAAAAACTGTTTTTT
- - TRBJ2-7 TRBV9 CASSVDSGPLEQYF TGTGCCAGCAGCGTAGATTCAGGCCCCTTGGAGCAGTACTTC
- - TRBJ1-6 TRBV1 CTSRHRRGSNSPLHF TGCACCAGCAGACACCGGAGGGGATCGAATTCACCCCTCCACTTT
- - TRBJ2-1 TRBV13 CASSPYNEQFF TGTGCCAGCAGCCCTTACAATGAGCAGTTCTTC
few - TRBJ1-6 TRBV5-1 CASTETGPNSPLHF TGCGCCAGCACCGAGACAGGACCAAATTCACCCCTCCACTTT
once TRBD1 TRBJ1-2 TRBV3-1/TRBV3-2 CASSQGPPTGGSYGYTF TGTGCCAGCAGCCAAGGCCCCCCGACAGGGGGGAGTTATGGCTACACCTTC
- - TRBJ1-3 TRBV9 CASSVGGTGNTIYF TGTGCCAGCAGCGTGGGAGGGACAGGAAACACCATATATTTT
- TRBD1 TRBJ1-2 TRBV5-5 CASTETGDYGYTF TGTGCCAGCACTGAAACAGGGGACTATGGCTACACCTTC
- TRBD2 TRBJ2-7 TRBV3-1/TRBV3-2 CASSQGVWVAGPLRWDF TGTGCCAGCAGCCAAGGTGTGTGGGTAGCGGGTCCTCTACGGTGGGACTTC
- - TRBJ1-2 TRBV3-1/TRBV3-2 CASSQDWQANYGYTF TGTGCCAGCAGCCAAGATTGGCAGGCGAACTATGGCTACACCTTC
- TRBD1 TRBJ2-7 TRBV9 CASSAGQGAGEQYF TGTGCCAGCAGCGCGGGACAGGGGGCAGGTGAGCAGTACTTC
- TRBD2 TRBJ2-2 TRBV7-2 CASSFLAGNTGELFF TGTGCCAGCAGCTTCCTAGCGGGGAACACCGGGGAGCTGTTTTTT
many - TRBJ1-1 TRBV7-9 CASSLRTASMREAFF TGTGCCAGCAGCTTACGGACAGCCTCTATGCGGGAAGCTTTCTTT
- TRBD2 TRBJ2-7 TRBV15 CATRASGRLPYEQYF TGTGCCACCCGGGCTAGCGGGAGGTTGCCCTACGAGCAGTACTTC
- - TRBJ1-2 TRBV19 CASKETGNYGYTF TGTGCCAGTAAGGAAACAGGGAACTATGGCTACACCTTC
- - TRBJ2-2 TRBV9 CASSPTLSTGELFF TGTGCCAGCAGCCCGACATTATCCACCGGGGAGCTGTTTTTT
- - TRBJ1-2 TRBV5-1 CASSLESRGYGYTF TGCGCCAGCAGCTTGGAGAGCAGGGGCTATGGCTACACCTTC
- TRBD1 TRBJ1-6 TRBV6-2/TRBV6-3 CASSYDRGYSPLHF TGTGCCAGCAGTTATGACAGGGGTTATTCACCCCTCCACTTT
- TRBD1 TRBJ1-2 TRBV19 CASIRTGANYGYTF TGTGCCAGTATTAGGACAGGAGCCAACTATGGCTACACCTTC
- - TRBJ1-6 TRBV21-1 CASSILRVRTSSPHSPLHF TGTGCCAGCAGCATCCTACGTGTACGGACATCCTCTCCACATTCACCCCTCCACTTT
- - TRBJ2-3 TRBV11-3 CASSLDRGDTQYF TGTGCCAGCAGCTTAGACCGCGGGGATACGCAGTATTTT
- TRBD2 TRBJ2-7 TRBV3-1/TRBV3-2 CASSQSGGGYEQYF TGTGCCAGCAGCCAAAGCGGGGGAGGCTACGAGCAGTACTTC
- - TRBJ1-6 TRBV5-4 CASSSAQGLRNSPLHF TGTGCCAGCAGCTCAGCCCAGGGCTTGAGGAATTCACCCCTCCACTTT
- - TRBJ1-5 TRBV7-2 CASSFKAGHNQPQHF TGTGCCAGCAGCTTTAAGGCAGGGCATAATCAGCCCCAGCATTTT
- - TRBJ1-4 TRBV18 CASSPGGGTNEKLFF TGTGCCAGCTCACCGGGGGGAGGCACTAATGAAAAACTGTTTTTT
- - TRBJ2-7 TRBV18 CASSPEQTYEQYF TGTGCCAGCTCACCCGAACAGACCTACGAGCAGTACTTC
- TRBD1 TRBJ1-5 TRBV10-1 CASGRDRDSNQPQHF TGCGCCAGCGGCCGGGACAGGGATAGCAATCAGCCCCAGCATTTT
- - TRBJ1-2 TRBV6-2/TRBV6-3 CASSQTGNYGYTF TGTGCCAGCAGTCAGACCGGGAACTATGGCTACACCTTC
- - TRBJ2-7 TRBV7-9 CASSFPAGSSYEQYF TGTGCCAGCAGCTTCCCGGCGGGTTCCTCCTACGAGCAGTACTTC